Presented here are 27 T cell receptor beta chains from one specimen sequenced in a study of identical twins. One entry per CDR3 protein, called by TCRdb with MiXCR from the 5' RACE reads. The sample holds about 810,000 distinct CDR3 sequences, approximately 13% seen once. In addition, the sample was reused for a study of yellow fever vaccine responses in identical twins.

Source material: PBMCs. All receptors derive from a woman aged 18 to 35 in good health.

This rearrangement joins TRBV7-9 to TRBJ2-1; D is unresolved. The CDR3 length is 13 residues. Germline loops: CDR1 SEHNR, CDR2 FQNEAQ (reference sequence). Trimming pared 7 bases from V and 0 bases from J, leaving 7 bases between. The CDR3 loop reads CASKTSSYNEQFF. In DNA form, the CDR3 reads TGTGCCAGCAAAACGAGCTCCTACAATGAGCAGTTCTTC.

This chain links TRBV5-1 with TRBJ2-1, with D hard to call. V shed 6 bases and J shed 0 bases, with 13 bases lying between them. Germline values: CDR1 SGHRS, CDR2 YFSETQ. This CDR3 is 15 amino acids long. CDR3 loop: CASTTVGNSYNEQFF. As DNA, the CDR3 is TGCGCCAGCACCACGGTAGGGAACTCCTACAATGAGCAGTTCTTC.

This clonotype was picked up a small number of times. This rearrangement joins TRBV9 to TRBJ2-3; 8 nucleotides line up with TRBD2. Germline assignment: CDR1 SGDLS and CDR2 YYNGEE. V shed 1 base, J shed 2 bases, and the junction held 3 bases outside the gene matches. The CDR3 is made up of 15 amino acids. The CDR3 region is CASSVSGGPTDTQYF. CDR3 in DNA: TGTGCCAGCAGCGTAAGCGGGGGACCCACAGATACGCAGTATTTT.

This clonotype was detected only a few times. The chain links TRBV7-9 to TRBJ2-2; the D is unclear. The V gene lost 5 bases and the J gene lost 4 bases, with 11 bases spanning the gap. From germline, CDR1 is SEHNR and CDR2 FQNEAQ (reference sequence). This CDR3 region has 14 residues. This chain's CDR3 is CASSLGSATGELFF. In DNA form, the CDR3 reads TGTGCCAGCAGCCTCGGATCTGCCACCGGGGAGCTGTTTTTT.

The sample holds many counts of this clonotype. The CDR3 DNA reads TGTGCCAGCAGCCAAGTTTCAGATACGCAGTATTTT. Amino acids: CASSQVSDTQYF. V and J are TRBV4-2 and TRBJ2-3; D not certain. The germline V gene has CDR1 LGHNA and CDR2 YNFKEQ. The CDR3 spans 12 residues. V shed 1 base and J shed 4 bases, with 3 bases lying between them.

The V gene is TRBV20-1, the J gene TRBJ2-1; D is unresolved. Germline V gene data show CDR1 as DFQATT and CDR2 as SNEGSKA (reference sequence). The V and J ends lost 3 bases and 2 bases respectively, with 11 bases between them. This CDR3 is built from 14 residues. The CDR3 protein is CSASPSGTYNEQFF. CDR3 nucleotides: TGCAGTGCTAGTCCCTCTGGGACCTACAATGAGCAGTTCTTC.

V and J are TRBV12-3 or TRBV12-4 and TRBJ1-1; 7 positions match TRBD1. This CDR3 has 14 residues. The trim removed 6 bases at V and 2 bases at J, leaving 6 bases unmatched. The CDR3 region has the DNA TGTGCCAGCAGAAGAGACAGGGCTAACACTGAAGCTTTCTTT. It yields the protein CASRRDRANTEAFF.

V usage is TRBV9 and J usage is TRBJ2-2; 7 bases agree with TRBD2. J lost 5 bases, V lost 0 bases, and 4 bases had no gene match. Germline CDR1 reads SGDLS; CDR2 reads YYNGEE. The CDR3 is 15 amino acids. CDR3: CASSVDGGVTGELFF. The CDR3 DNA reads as TGTGCCAGCAGCGTAGATGGGGGGGTGACCGGGGAGCTGTTTTTT.

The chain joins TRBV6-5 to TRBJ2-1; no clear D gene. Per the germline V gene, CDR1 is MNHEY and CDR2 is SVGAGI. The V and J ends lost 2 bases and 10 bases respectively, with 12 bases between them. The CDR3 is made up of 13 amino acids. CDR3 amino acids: CASSYHLGVEQFF. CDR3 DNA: TGTGCCAGCAGTTACCACCTCGGAGTGGAGCAGTTCTTC.

The DNA for the CDR3 is TGTGCCATCAGTGCCCAACAGGGAGACGAGCAGTACGTC. This sequence encodes CAISAQQGDEQYV. The chain joins TRBV10-3 to TRBJ2-7; a weak D match, TRBD1 (6 bases). V shed 4 bases and J shed 5 bases, with 12 bases lying between them. Germline CDR1 is ENHRY and CDR2 is SYGVKD. The CDR3 covers 13 residues.

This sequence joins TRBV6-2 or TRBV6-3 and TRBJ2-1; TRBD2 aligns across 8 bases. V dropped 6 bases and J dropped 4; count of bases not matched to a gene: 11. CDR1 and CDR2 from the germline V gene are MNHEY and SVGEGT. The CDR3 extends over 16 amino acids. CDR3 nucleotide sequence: TGTGCCAGCAGGGCCCTACGGGGGGGTGGGTACAATGAGCAGTTCTTC. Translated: CASRALRGGGYNEQFF.

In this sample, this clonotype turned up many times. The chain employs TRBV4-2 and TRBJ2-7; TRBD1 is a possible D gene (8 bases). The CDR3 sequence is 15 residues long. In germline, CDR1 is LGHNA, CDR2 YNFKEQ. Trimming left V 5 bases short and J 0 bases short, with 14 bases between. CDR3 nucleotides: TGTGCCAGCAGCTACAGGGGGGGGATCTCCTACGAGCAGTACTTC. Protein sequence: CASSYRGGISYEQYF.

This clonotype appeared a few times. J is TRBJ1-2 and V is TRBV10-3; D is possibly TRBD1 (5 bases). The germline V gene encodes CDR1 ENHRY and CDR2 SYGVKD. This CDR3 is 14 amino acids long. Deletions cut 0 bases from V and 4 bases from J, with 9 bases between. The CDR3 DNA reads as TGTGCCATCAGTGAGTCGGGGGATCTCTATGGCTACACCTTC. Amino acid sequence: CAISESGDLYGYTF.

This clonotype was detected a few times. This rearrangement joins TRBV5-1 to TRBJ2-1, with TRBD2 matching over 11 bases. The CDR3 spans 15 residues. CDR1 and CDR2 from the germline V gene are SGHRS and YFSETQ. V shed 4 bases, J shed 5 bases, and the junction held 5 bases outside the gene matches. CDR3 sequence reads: CASSRTSGSNNEQFF. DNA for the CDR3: TGCGCCAGCAGCCGAACTAGCGGGAGTAACAATGAGCAGTTCTTC.

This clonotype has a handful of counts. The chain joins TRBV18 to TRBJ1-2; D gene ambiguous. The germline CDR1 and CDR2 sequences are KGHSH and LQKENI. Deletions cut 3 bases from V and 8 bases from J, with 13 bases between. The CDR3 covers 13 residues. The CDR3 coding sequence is TGTGCCAGCTCACCGGCGAGTATGGGAGGCTACACCTTC. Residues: CASSPASMGGYTF.

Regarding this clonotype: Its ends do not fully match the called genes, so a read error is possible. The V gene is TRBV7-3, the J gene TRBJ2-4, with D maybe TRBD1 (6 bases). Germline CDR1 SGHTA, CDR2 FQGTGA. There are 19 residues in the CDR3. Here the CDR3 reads CTSSFRGSQGPKPKNIQYF. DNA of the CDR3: TGTACCAGCAGCTTCCGAGGGTCTCAGGGGCCCAAGCCCAAAAACATTCAGTACTTC. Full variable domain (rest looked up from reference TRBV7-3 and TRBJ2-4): GAGVSQTPSNKVTEKGKYVELRCDPISGHTALYWYRQSLGQGPEFLIYFQGTGAADDSGLPNDRFFAVRPEGSVSTLKIQRTERGDSAVYLCTSSFRGSQGPKPKNIQYFGAGTRLSVL.

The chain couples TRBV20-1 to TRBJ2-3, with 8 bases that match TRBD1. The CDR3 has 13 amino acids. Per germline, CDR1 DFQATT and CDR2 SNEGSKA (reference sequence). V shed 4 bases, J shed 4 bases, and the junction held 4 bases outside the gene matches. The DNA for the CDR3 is TGCAGTGCTAAACGGACAGGGTCAGATACGCAGTATTTT. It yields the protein CSAKRTGSDTQYF.

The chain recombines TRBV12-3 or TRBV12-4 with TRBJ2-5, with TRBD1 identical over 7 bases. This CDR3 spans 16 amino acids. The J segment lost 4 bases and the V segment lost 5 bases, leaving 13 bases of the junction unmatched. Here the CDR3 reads CASSPGQAPGVETQYF. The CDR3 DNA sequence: TGTGCCAGCAGTCCAGGACAGGCCCCGGGCGTAGAGACCCAGTACTTC.

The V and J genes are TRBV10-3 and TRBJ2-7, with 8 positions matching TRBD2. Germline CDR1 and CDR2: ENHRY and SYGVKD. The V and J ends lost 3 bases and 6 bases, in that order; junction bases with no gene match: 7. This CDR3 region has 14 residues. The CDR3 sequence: CAISDGAGEVEQYF. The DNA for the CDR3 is TGTGCCATCAGTGATGGAGCGGGAGAGGTCGAGCAGTACTTC.

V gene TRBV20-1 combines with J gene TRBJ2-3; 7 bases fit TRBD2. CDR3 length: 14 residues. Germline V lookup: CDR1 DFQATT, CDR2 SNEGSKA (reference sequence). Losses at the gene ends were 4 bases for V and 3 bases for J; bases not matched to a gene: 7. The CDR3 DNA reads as TGCAGTGCTACGGGCAGCGGGGAAACAGATACGCAGTATTTT. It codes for CSATGSGETDTQYF.

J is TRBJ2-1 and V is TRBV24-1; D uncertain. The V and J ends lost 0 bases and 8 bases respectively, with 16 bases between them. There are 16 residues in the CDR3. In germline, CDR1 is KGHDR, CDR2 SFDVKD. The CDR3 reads CATSDLAARSEHEQFF. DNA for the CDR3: TGTGCCACCAGTGATTTGGCGGCTAGAAGCGAACATGAGCAGTTCTTC.

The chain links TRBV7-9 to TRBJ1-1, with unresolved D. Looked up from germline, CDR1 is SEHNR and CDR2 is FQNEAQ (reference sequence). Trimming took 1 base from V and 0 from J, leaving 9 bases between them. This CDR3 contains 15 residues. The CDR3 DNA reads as TGTGCCAGCAGCTTAGATAGGAACCTGAACACTGAAGCTTTCTTT. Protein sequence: CASSLDRNLNTEAFF.

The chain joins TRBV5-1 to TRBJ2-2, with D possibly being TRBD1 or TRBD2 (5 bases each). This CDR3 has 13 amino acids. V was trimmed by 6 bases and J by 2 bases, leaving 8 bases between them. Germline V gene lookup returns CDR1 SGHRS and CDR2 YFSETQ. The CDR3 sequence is CASTRDNTGELFF. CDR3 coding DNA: TGCGCCAGCACACGGGACAACACCGGGGAGCTGTTTTTT.

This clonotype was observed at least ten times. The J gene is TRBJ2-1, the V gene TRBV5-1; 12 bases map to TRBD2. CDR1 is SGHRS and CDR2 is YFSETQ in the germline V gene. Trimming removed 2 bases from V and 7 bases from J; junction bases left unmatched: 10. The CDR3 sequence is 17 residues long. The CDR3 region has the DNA TGCGCCAGCAGCTTACCGGGACTAGCGGGTTTGGGGAATGAGCAGTTCTTC. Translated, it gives CASSLPGLAGLGNEQFF.

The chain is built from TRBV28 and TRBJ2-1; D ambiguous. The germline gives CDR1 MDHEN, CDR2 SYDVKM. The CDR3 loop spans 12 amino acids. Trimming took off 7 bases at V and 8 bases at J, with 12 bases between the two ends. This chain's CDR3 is CASISRADEQFF. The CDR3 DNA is TGTGCCAGCATATCTAGGGCCGATGAGCAGTTCTTC.

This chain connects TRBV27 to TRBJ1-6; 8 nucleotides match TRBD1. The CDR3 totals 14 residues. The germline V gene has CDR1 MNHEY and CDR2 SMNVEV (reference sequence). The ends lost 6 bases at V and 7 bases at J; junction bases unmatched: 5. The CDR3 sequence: CASRPGQVNSPLHF. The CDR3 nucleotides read TGTGCCAGCAGACCGGGACAGGTGAATTCACCCCTCCACTTT.

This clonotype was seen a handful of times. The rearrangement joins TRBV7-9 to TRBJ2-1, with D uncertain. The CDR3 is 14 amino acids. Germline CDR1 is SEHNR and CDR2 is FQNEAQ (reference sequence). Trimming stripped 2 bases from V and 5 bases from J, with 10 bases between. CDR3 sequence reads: CASSLWERDNEQFF. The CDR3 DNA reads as TGTGCCAGCAGCTTATGGGAAAGGGACAATGAGCAGTTCTTC.